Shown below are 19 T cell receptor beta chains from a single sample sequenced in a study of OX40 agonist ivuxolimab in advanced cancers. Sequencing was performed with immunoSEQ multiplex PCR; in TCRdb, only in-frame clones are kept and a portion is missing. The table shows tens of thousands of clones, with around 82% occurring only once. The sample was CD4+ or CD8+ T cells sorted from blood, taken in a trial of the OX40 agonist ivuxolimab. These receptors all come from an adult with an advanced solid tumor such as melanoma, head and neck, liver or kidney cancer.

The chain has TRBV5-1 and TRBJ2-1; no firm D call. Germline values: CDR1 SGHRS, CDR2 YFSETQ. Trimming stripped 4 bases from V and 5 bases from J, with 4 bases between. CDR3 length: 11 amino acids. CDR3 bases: TGCGCCAGCAGCCGTGACAATGAGCAGTTCTTC. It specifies CASSRDNEQFF. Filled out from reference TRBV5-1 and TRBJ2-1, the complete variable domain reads KAGVTQTPRYLIKTRGQQVTLSCSPISGHRSVSWYQQTPGQGLQFLFEYFSETQRNKGNFPGRFSGRQFSNSRSEMNVSTLELGDSALYLCASSRDNEQFFGPGTRLTVL.

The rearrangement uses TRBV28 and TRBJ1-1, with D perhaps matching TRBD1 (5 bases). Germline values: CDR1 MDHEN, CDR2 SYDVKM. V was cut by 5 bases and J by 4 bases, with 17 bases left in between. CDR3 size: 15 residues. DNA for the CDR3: TGTGCCAGCAGTGGAGGGGAGGAGTCAAGCACTGAAGCTTTCTTT. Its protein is CASSGGEESSTEAFF. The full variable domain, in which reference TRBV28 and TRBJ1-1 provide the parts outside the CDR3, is DVKVTQSSRYLVKRTGEKVFLECVQDMDHENMFWYRQDPGLGLRLIYFSYDVKMKEKGDIPEGYSVSREKKERFSLILESASTNQTSMYLCASSGGEESSTEAFFGQGTRLTVV.

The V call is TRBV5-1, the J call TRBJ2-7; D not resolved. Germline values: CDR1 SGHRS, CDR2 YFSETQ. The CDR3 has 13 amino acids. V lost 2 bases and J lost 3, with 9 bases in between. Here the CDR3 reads CASSLGPNYEQYF. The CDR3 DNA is TGCGCCAGCAGCTTAGGGCCAAACTACGAGCAGTACTTC.

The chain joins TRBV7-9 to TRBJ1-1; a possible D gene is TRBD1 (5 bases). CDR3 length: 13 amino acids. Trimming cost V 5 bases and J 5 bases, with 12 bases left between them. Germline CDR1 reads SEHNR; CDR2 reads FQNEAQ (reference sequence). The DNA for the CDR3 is TGTGCCAGCAGCCAGGATAGGGGAACTGAAGCTTTCTTT. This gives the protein CASSQDRGTEAFF.

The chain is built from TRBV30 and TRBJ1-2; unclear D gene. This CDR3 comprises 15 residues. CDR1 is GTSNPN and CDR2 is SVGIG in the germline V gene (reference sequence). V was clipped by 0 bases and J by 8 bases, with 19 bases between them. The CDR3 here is CAWSVLSTGSGGYTF. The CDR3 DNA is TGTGCCTGGAGTGTACTATCCACGGGATCGGGCGGCTACACCTTC.

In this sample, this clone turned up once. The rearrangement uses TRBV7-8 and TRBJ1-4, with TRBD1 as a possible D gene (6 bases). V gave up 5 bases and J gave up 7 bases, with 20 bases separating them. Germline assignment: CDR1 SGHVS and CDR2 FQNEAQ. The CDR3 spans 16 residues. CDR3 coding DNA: TGTGCCAGCAGCCAGGAACGGGCCAGGGGTGGTGAAAAACTGTTTTTT. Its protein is CASSQERARGGEKLFF.

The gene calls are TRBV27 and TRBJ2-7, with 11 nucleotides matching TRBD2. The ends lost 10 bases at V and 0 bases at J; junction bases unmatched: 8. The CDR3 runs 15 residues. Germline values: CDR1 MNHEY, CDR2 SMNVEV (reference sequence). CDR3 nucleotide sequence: TGTGCCATTCTGATAGCGGGGGGGGTCTCCTACGAGCAGTACGTC. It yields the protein CAILIAGGVSYEQYV.

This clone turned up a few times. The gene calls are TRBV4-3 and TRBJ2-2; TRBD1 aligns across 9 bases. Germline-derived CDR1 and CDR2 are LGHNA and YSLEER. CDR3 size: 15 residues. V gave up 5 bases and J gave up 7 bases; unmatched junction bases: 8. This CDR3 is CASSARDRDVGELFF. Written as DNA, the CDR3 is TGCGCCAGCAGCGCCCGGGACAGGGATGTCGGGGAGCTGTTTTTT.

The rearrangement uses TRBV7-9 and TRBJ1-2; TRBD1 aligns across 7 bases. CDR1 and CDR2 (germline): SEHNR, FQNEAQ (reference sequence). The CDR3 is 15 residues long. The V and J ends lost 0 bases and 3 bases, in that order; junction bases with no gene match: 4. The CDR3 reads CASSLATGEDYGYTF. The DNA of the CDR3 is TGTGCCAGCAGCTTAGCCACAGGGGAGGACTATGGCTACACCTTC.

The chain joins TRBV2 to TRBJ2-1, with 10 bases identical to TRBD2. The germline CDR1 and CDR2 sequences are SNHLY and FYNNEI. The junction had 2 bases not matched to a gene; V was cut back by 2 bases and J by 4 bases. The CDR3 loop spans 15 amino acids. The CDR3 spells CASSERTSGYNEQFF. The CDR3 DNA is TGTGCCAGCAGTGAACGGACTAGCGGATACAATGAGCAGTTCTTC.

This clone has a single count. This chain's CDR3 is CASSFDSAATREQFF. CDR3 nucleotide sequence: TGTGCCAGCAGTTTCGACAGTGCCGCCACTAGAGAGCAGTTCTTC. The chain links TRBV7-2 to TRBJ2-1; D is possibly TRBD1 or TRBD2 (5 bases each). The CDR3 is made up of 15 amino acids. CDR1 is SGHTA and CDR2 is FQGNSA in the germline V gene. V was pared by 6 bases and J by 10 bases, with 22 bases between.

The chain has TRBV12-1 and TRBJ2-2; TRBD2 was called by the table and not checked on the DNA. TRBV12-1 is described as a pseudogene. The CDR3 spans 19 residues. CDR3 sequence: CASSPQSPLAGGPMGELFF. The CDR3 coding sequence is TGTGCCAGCAGCCCCCAGAGCCCACTAGCGGGGGGCCCCATGGGGGAGCTGTTTTTT.

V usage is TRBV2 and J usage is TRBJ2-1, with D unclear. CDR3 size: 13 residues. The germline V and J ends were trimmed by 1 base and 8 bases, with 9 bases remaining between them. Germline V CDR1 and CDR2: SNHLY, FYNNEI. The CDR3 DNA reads TGTGCCAGCAGTGAAGGCACGGCGGATGAGCAGTTCTTC. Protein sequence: CASSEGTADEQFF.

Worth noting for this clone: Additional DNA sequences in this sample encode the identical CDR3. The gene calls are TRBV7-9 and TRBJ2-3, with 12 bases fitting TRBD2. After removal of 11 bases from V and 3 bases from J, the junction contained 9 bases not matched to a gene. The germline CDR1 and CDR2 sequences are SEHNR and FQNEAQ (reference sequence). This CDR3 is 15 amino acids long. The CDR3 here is CAGSLAGGSTDTQYF. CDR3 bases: TGTGCCGGATCCCTAGCGGGAGGGAGTACAGATACGCAGTATTTT.

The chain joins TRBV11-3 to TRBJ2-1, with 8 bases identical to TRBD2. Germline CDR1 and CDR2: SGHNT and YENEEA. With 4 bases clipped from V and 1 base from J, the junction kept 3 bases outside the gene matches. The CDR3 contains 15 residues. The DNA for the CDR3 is TGTGCCAGCAGCTCAGCGGGGGTTTCCTACAATGAGCAGTTCTTC. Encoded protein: CASSSAGVSYNEQFF.

In nucleotides, the CDR3 is TGTGCCAGCAGTTTACCGGGACGCCAGTACTTC. Its translation: CASSLPGRQYF. This chain connects TRBV28 to TRBJ2-5; D tentatively reads TRBD1 or TRBD2 (5 bases each). CDR1 MDHEN and CDR2 SYDVKM come from the germline V gene. V was cut by 2 bases and J by 10 bases, with 8 bases left in between. This CDR3 comprises 11 residues.

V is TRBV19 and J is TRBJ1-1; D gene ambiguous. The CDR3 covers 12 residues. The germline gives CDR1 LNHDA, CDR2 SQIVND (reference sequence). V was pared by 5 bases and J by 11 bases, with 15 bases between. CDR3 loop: CASSADSVWAFF. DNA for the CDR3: TGTGCCAGTAGTGCTGACTCCGTTTGGGCTTTCTTT.

This chain's CDR3 is CASSLGRASNQPQHF. CDR3 nucleotide sequence: TGTGCCAGCAGTCTCGGACGGGCAAGCAATCAGCCCCAGCATTTT. The V call is TRBV6-6, the J call TRBJ1-5; no reliable D call. The V gene lost 5 bases and the J gene lost 1 base, with 12 bases spanning the gap. Germline V gene lookup returns CDR1 MNHNY and CDR2 SVGAGI (reference sequence). The CDR3 extends over 15 amino acids.

In nucleotides, the CDR3 is TGTGCCTGGAGTGCCGGCCATGAGGGTCTGGGAGGCGAGCAGTACGTC. This gives the protein CAWSAGHEGLGGEQYV. V is TRBV30 and J is TRBJ2-7; D possibly corresponds to TRBD2 (6 bases). V was pared by 1 base and J by 6 bases, with 22 bases between. The CDR3 covers 16 residues. Germline V gene data show CDR1 as GTSNPN and CDR2 as SVGIG (reference sequence).